The sequence of this TCR beta chain was determined in a study of OX40 agonist ivuxolimab in advanced cancers. In the study overall: Averaging about 60 years in age, with a range of about 23 to 85, the cohort was around 87% male. Patients achieving partial responses numbered three: one hepatocellular carcinoma case and two cutaneous melanoma cases.

Clones were read by immunoSEQ multiplex PCR, and TCRdb kept only the in-frame ones, dropping some. The sample carries about 25,000 clones, 85% recorded once. A remark on this clone: The antigen is undetermined.

Study-wide results and caveats: Circulating CD4+ and CD8+ T cells showed clonal expansion by week 6 at 0.1 to 3.0 mg/kg.

CDR3 size: 15 residues. From germline, CDR1 is SEHNR and CDR2 FQNEAQ (reference sequence). The germline V and J ends were trimmed by 0 bases and 7 bases, with 12 bases remaining between them. This sample comprised CD4+ or CD8+ T cells sorted from blood, obtained in a trial of the OX40 agonist ivuxolimab. The clonotype comes from an adult with an advanced solid tumor such as melanoma, head and neck, liver or kidney cancer. V is TRBV7-9 and J is TRBJ2-2; D possibly corresponds to TRBD1 (5 bases). CDR3 DNA sequence: TGTGCCAGCAGCTTAGCGCAGGGCTCCGTCGGGGAGCTGTTTTTT. Translated: CASSLAQGSVGELFF.